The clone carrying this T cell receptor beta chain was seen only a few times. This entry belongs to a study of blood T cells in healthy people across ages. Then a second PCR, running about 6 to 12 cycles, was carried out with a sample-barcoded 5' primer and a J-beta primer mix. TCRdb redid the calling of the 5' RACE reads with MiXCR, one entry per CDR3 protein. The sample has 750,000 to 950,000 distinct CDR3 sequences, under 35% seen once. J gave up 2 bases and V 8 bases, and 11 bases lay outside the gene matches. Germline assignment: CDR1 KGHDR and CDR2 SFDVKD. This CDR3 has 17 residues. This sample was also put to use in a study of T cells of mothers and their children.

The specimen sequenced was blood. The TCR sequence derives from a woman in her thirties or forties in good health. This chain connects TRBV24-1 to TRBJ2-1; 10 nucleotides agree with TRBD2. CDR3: CATMASGGALPYNEQFF. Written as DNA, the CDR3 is TGTGCCACCATGGCGAGCGGGGGGGCTTTACCCTACAATGAGCAGTTCTTC.